The 11 T cell receptor beta chains given below trace back to one sample, sequenced in a study of blood T cell repertoires in COVID-19. Here immunoSEQ multiplex PCR was the method, and the copy in TCRdb shows in-frame clones only, minus some. The profile shows some 190,000 clones, 76% of them singletons. The specimen sequenced was peripheral blood. These receptor sequences come from a woman aged 45-65 years with active or convalescent COVID-19.

This chain links TRBV6-2 or TRBV6-3 with TRBJ1-1; 8 bases agree with TRBD1. With 6 bases clipped from V and 6 bases from J, the junction kept 12 bases outside the gene matches. Germline CDR1 MNHEY, CDR2 SVGEGT. The CDR3 is made up of 15 amino acids. In DNA, the CDR3 is TGTGCCAGCAGCCTTCTCGGACAGGGTCGGGCTGAAGCTTTCTTT. Translating gives CASSLLGQGRAEAFF.

The rearrangement joins TRBV6-1 to TRBJ2-1, with D tentatively TRBD1 (5 bases). The germline V and J ends were trimmed by 2 bases and 7 bases, with 24 bases remaining between them. This CDR3 region has 18 residues. Germline values: CDR1 MNHNS, CDR2 SASEGT. The CDR3 region is CASSEYAGMVGITNEQFF. CDR3 nucleotide sequence: TGTGCCAGCAGTGAATACGCAGGGATGGTGGGGATTACAAATGAGCAGTTCTTC.

This clone was counted a few times. The gene calls are TRBV6-5 and TRBJ1-1; 12 bases match TRBD1. Trimming took 6 bases from V and 1 from J; bases not matched to a gene: 3. Germline CDR1 and CDR2: MNHEY and SVGAGI. This CDR3 contains 15 residues. For the CDR3, the DNA is TGTGCCAGCAGGGGACAGGGGGCTGGGAACACTGAAGCTTTCTTT. The encoded protein is CASRGQGAGNTEAFF.

This sequence joins TRBV9 and TRBJ2-3, with 8 bases matching TRBD2. The germline gives CDR1 SGDLS, CDR2 YYNGEE. V dropped 4 bases and J dropped 6; count of bases not matched to a gene: 7. There are 14 residues in the CDR3. CDR3 sequence (DNA): TGTGCCAGCAGCTCATGGACTAGCATGGATACGCAGTATTTT. Its protein product is CASSSWTSMDTQYF.

This clone was seen a few times. CDR3 coding DNA: TGCGCCAGCAGCGCTGACAGGGCTGGAAACACCATATATTTT. It codes for CASSADRAGNTIYF. J is TRBJ1-3 and V is TRBV5-1; 7 nucleotides match TRBD1. This CDR3 contains 14 residues. The germline V gene has CDR1 SGHRS and CDR2 YFSETQ. The trim removed 4 bases at V and 2 bases at J, leaving 3 bases unmatched.

This clone was recorded once. The chain has TRBV19 and TRBJ2-7, with 9 bases matching TRBD1. Germline trimming cut 6 bases from V and 5 bases from J; bases unmatched to any gene: 5. There are 13 residues in the CDR3. The germline CDR1 and CDR2 sequences are LNHDA and SQIVND (reference sequence). DNA for the CDR3: TGTGCCAGTAGGATGACAGGGGGGCACGAGCAGTACTTC. Translated, it gives CASRMTGGHEQYF.

V and J are TRBV11-3 and TRBJ2-3; 9 bases line up with TRBD1. The CDR3 extends over 16 amino acids. Looked up from germline, CDR1 is SGHNT and CDR2 is YENEEA. The J segment lost 1 base and the V segment lost 4 bases, leaving 6 bases of the junction unmatched. Here the CDR3 reads CASSSRTGEGTDTQYF. In DNA, the CDR3 is TGTGCCAGCAGCTCCCGGACAGGGGAGGGCACAGATACGCAGTATTTT.

Concerning this clone itself: This specimen includes other DNA sequences encoding the same CDR3. J is TRBJ2-6 and V is TRBV5-1, with no clear D. Germline CDR1 SGHRS, CDR2 YFSETQ. Between the trimmed V and J ends, which lost 4 bases and 4 bases, there was a span of 12 bases. The CDR3 runs 15 residues. CDR3 sequence reads: CASSLRLSGANVLTF. DNA of the CDR3: TGCGCCAGCAGCCTCCGACTTTCCGGGGCCAACGTCCTGACTTTC. The variable domain in full, with the rest retrieved from reference TRBV5-1 and TRBJ2-6, is KAGVTQTPRYLIKTRGQQVTLSCSPISGHRSVSWYQQTPGQGLQFLFEYFSETQRNKGNFPGRFSGRQFSNSRSEMNVSTLELGDSALYLCASSLRLSGANVLTFGAGSRLTVL.

The chain recombines TRBV28 with TRBJ2-1; TRBD2 matches at 10 bases. The CDR3 sequence is 14 residues long. Losses at the gene ends were 8 bases for V and 4 bases for J; bases not matched to a gene: 5. Germline V gives CDR1 MDHEN, CDR2 SYDVKM. The CDR3 DNA follows: TGTGCCAGCGGGTGGACTAGCGGATACAATGAGCAGTTCTTC. Residues: CASGWTSGYNEQFF.

The chain couples TRBV19 to TRBJ1-2; TRBD1 agrees at 9 bases. With V trimmed by 8 bases and J by 4 bases, 11 bases remained unmatched. The CDR3 is 15 residues long. Germline V gene data show CDR1 as LNHDA and CDR2 as SQIVND (reference sequence). The CDR3 DNA is TGTGCCAGTTCGGACAGGGGTCAATCCGGCTATGGCTACACCTTC. This codes for CASSDRGQSGYGYTF.

J is TRBJ2-3 and V is TRBV3-1 (or the pseudogene TRBV3-2), with D perhaps matching TRBD1 (6 bases). The CDR3 is 15 amino acids. Germline CDR1 reads LGHDT; CDR2 reads YNNKEL (reference sequence). Trimming removed 0 bases from V and 7 bases from J, with 14 bases in between. The CDR3 protein is CASSQERLRGYTQYF. As DNA, the CDR3 is TGTGCCAGCAGCCAAGAACGACTCAGGGGTTATACGCAGTATTTT.